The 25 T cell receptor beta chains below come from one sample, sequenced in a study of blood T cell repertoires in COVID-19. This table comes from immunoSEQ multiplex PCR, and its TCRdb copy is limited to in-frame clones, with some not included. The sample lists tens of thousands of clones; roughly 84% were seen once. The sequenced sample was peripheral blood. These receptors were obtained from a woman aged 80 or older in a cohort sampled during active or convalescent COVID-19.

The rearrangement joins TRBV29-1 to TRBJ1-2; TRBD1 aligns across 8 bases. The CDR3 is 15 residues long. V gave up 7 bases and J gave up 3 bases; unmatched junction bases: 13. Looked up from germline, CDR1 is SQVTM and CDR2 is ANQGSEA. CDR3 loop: CSAPRAQGAYYGYTF. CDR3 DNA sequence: TGCAGCGCCCCTCGGGCGCAGGGGGCTTACTATGGCTACACCTTC. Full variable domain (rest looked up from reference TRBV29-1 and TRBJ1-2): SAVISQKPSRDICQRGTSLTIQCQVDSQVTMMFWYRQQPGQSLTLIATANQGSEATYESGFVIDKFPISRPNLTFSTLTVSNMSPEDSSIYLCSAPRAQGAYYGYTFGSGTRLTVV.

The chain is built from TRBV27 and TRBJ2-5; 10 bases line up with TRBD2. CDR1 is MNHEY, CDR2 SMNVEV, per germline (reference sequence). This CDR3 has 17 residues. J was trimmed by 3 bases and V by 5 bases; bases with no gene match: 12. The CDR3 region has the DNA TGTGCCAGCAGTATTGGACTAGCGGCAATTTCTAAAGAGACCCAGTACTTC. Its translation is CASSIGLAAISKETQYF.

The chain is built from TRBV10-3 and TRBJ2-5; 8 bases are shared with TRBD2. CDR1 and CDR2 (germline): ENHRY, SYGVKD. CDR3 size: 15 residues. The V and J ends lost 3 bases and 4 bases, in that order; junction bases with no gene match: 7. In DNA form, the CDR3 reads TGTGCCATCAGTGAAAGCGGGAGCTTTGGAGAGACCCAGTACTTC. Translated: CAISESGSFGETQYF.

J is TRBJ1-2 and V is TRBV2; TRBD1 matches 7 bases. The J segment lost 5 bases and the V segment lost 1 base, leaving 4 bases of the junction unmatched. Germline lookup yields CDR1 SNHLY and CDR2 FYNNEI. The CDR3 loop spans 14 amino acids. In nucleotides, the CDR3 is TGTGCCAGCAGTGAAGGACAGGGACGTTATGGCTACACCTTC. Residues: CASSEGQGRYGYTF.

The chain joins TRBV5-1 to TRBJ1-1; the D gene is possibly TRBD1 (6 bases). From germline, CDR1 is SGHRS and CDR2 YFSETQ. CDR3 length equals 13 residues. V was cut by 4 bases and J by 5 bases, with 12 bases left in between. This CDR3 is CASSPSGDTEAFF. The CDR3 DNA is TGCGCCAGCAGCCCATCAGGGGATACTGAAGCTTTCTTT.

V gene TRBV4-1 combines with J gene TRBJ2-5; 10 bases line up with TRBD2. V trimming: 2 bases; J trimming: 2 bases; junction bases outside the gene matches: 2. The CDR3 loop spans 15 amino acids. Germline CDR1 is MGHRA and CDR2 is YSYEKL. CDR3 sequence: CASSQLLAGQETQYF. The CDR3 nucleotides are TGCGCCAGCAGCCAACTACTAGCGGGACAAGAGACCCAGTACTTC.

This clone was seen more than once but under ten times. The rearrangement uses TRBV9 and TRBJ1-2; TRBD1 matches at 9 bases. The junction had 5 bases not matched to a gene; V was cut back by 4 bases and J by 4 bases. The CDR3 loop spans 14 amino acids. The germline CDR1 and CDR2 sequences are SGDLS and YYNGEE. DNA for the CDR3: TGTGCCAGCAGCATCACAGGGGGCGTCTATGGCTACACCTTC. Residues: CASSITGGVYGYTF.

CDR3 sequence reads: CSARSGAGYTF. The CDR3 DNA sequence: TGCAGTGCTAGATCAGGGGCTGGCTACACCTTC. The chain employs TRBV20-1 and TRBJ1-2, with D perhaps TRBD1 (6 bases). Deletions cut 2 bases from V and 7 bases from J, with 8 bases between. The CDR3 sequence is 11 residues long. From germline, CDR1 is DFQATT and CDR2 SNEGSKA (reference sequence).

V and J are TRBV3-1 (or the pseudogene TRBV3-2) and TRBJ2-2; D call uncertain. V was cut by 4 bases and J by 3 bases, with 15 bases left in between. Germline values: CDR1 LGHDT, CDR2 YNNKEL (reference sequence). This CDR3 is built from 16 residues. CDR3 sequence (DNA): TGTGCCAGCAGCCGCATTAAACCTACCCACACCGGGGAGCTGTTTTTT. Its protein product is CASSRIKPTHTGELFF.

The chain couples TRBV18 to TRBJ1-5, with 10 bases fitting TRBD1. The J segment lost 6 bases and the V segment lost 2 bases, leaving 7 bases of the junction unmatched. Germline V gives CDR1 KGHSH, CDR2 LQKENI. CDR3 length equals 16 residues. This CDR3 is CASSPYDRGHGQPQHF. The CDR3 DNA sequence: TGTGCCAGCTCACCATACGACAGGGGGCACGGTCAGCCCCAGCATTTT.

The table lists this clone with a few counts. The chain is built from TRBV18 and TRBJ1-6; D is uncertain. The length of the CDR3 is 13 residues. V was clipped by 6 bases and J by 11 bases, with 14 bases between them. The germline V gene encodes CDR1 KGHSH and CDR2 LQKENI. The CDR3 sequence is CASSQTAQTPLHF. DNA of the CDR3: TGTGCCAGCTCTCAGACCGCACAGACACCCCTCCACTTT.

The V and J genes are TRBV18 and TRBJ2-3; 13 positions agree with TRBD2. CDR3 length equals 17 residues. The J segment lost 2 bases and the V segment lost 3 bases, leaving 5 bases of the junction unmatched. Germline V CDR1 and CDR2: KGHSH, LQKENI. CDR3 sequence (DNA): TGTGCCAGCTCACCCGGGACTAGCGGGACCTTCACAGATACGCAGTATTTT. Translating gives CASSPGTSGTFTDTQYF.

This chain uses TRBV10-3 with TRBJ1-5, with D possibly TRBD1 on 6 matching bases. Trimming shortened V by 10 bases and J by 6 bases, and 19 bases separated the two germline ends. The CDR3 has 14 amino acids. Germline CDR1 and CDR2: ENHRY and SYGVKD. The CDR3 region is CATWGGLDPQPQHF. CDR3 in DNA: TGTGCCACCTGGGGGGGCTTGGACCCTCAGCCCCAGCATTTT.

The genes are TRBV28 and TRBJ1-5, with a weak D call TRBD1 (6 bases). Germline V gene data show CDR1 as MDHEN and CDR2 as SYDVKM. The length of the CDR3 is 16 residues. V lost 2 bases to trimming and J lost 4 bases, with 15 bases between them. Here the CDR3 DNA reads TGTGCCAGCAGTTTACGAGTGGGCCAGGGGAATCAGCCCCAGCATTTT. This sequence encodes CASSLRVGQGNQPQHF.

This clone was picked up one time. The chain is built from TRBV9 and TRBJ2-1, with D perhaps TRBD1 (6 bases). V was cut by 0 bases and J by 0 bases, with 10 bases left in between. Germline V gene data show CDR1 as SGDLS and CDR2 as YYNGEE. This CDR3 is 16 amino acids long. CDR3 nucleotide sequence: TGTGCCAGCAGCGTAGGGGTACAGGGCTCCTACAATGAGCAGTTCTTC. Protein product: CASSVGVQGSYNEQFF.

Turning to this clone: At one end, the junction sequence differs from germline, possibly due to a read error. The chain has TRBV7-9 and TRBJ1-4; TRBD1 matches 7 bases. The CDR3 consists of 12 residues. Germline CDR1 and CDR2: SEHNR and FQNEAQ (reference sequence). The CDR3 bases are TGTGCCAGCAGCTTAGATGGGACACAGGGGATTTTT. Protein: CASSLDGTQGIF. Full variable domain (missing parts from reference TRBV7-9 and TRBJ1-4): DTGVSQNPRHKITKRGQNVTFRCDPISEHNRLYWYRQTLGQGPEFLTYFQNEAQLEKSRLLSDRFSAERPKGSFSTLEIQRTEQGDSAMYLCASSLDGTQGIFGSGTQLSVL.

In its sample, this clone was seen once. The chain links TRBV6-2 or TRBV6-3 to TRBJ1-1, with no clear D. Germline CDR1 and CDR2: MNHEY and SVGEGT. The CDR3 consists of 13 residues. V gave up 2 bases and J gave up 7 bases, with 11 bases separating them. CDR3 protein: CASSYPPAGEAFF. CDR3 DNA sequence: TGTGCCAGCAGTTACCCACCCGCCGGTGAAGCTTTCTTT.

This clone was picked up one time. CDR3 in amino acids: CASSLAFYRTSGNTIYF. CDR3 sequence (DNA): TGTGCCAGCAGCTTGGCCTTCTACAGGACATCTGGAAACACCATATATTTT. The chain joins TRBV5-7 to TRBJ1-3; tentative D call: TRBD1 (5 bases). TRBV5-7 is recorded as an ORF, its role being uncertain. V lost 0 bases and J 1 base, leaving 14 bases between the germline ends. The CDR3 is 17 amino acids.

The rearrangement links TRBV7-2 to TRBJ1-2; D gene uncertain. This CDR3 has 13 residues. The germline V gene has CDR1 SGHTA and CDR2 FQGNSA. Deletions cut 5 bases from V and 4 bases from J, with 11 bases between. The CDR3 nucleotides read TGTGCCAGCAGCCCACCAGGAATCTATGGCTACACCTTC. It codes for CASSPPGIYGYTF.

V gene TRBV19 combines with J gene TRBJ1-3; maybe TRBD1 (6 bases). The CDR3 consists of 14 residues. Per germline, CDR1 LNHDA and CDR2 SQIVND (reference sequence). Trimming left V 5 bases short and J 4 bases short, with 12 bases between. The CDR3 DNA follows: TGTGCCAGTAGTCGACGACAGGAGGGAAACACCATATATTTT. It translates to CASSRRQEGNTIYF.

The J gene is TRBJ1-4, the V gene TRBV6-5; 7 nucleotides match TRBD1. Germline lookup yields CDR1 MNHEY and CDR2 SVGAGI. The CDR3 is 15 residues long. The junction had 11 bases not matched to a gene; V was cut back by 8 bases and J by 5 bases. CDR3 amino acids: CASVQGSSGNEKLFF. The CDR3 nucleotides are TGTGCCAGCGTACAGGGGAGTTCCGGAAATGAAAAACTGTTTTTT.

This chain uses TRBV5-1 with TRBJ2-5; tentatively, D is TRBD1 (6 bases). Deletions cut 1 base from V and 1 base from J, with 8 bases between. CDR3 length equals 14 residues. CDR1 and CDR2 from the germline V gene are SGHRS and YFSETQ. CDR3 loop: CASSLQDSQETQYF. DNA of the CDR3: TGCGCCAGCAGCTTGCAGGACAGCCAAGAGACCCAGTACTTC.

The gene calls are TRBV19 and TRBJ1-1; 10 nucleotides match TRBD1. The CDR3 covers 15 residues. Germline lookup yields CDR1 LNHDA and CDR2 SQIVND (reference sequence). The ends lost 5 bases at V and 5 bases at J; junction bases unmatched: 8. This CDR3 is CASSSRTGGGTEAFF. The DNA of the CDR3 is TGTGCCAGTAGTTCCCGGACAGGGGGTGGGACTGAAGCTTTCTTT.

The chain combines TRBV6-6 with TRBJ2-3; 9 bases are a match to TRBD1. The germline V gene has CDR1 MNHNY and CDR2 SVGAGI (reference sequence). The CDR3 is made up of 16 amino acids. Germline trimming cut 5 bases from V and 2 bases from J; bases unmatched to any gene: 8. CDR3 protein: CASSSNRDRVTDTQYF. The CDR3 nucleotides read TGTGCCAGCAGTAGCAACCGGGACAGGGTCACAGATACGCAGTATTTT.

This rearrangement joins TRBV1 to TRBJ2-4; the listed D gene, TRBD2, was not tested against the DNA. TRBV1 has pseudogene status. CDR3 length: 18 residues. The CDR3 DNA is TGCACCAGCAGCCACCGCAAGGGACTAGCGGGCCTTAAAAACATTCAGTACTTC. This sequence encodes CTSSHRKGLAGLKNIQYF.